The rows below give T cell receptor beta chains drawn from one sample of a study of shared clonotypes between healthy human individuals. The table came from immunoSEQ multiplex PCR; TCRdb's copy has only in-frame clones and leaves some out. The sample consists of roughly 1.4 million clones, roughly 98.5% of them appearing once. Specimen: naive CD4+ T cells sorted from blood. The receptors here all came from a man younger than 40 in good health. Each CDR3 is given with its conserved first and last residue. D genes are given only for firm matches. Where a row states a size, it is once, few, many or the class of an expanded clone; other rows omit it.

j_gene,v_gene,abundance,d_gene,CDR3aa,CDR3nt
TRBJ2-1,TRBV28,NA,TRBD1,CASSFPFYTGQGAFYNEQFF,TGTGCCAGCAGTTTCCCCTTCTATACGGGACAGGGGGCATTTTACAATGAGCAGTTCTTC
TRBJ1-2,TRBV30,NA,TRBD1,CAWTPLRGLDGYTF,TGTGCCTGGACTCCCCTCAGGGGGCTGGATGGCTACACCTTC
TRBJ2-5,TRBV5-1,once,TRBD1,CASSFLTGGETQYF,TGCGCCAGCAGCTTCCTGACAGGGGGAGAGACCCAGTACTTC
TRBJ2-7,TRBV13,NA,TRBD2,CASSLGVTSGRESSYEQYF,TGTGCCAGCAGCTTAGGAGTGACTAGCGGGAGGGAGAGCTCCTACGAGCAGTACTTC
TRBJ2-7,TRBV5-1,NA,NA,CASSFPERGGGYEQYF,TGCGCCAGCAGCTTCCCCGAACGGGGAGGGGGGTACGAGCAGTACTTC
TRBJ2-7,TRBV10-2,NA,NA,CASSGLGQFVYEQYF,TGCGCCAGCAGCGGGCTCGGACAGTTTGTCTACGAGCAGTACTTC
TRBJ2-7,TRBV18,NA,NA,CASSRQGPVGGSRYEQYF,TGTGCCAGCTCGAGACAGGGGCCGGTAGGCGGGAGTCGGTACGAGCAGTACTTC
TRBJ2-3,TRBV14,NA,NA,CASSHGLPPLDTQYF,TGTGCCAGCAGCCACGGACTTCCACCTTTGGATACGCAGTATTTT
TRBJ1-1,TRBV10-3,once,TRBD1,CAISNRGRDTEAFF,TGTGCCATCAGTAACAGGGGGCGAGACACTGAAGCTTTCTTT
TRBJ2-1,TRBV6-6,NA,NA,CASSSSREQQFF,TGTGCCAGCAGTTCCTCCCGGGAACAGCAGTTCTTC
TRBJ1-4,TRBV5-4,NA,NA,CASSPPGSQKLFF,TGTGCCAGCAGCCCTCCAGGGAGTCAAAAACTGTTTTTT
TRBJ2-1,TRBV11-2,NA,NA,CASSAQKGRQYNEQFF,TGTGCCAGCAGCGCCCAGAAAGGGCGGCAGTACAATGAGCAGTTCTTC
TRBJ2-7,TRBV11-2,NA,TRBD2,CASSSLAVYEQYF,TGTGCCAGCAGCTCCCTAGCGGTCTACGAGCAGTACTTC
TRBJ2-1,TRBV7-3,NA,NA,CASSSDYYGEQFF,TGTGCCAGCAGCTCCGACTACTACGGTGAGCAGTTCTTC
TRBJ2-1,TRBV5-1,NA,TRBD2,CASSLEGLVYNEQFF,TGCGCCAGCAGCTTGGAAGGACTAGTTTACAATGAGCAGTTCTTC
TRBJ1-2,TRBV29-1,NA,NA,CSGEKADGYTF,TGCAGCGGGGAAAAGGCAGATGGCTACACCTTC
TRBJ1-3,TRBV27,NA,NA,CASSPYNDRSGNTIYF,TGTGCCAGCAGTCCGTATAACGACAGATCTGGAAACACCATATATTTT
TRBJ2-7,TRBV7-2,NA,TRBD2,CASSLVAGGPEQYF,TGTGCCAGCAGCTTAGTAGCGGGAGGGCCGGAGCAGTACTTC
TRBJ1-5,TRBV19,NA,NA,CASRVGGASNQPQHF,TGTGCCAGTAGGGTCGGCGGGGCCAGCAATCAGCCCCAGCATTTT
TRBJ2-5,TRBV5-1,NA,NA,CASSLGIAARFQETQYF,TGCGCCAGCAGCTTGGGAATAGCCGCCCGCTTCCAAGAGACCCAGTACTTC
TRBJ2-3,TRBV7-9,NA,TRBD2,CASSAQTPGLATDTQYF,TGTGCCAGCAGCGCCCAAACTCCGGGACTAGCGACAGATACGCAGTATTTT
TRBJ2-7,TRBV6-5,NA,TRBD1,CASSRDRATNEQYF,TGTGCCAGCAGTCGAGACAGGGCAACCAACGAGCAGTACTTC